This T cell receptor (beta chain) stems from a study of metastatic and nonmetastatic thyroid tumors. The germline CDR1 and CDR2 sequences are SGDLS and YYNGEE. This CDR3 has 14 amino acids. V trimming: 4 bases; J trimming: 14 bases; junction bases outside the gene matches: 7. This clone was observed many times. MiXCR reprocessed the PCR reads for TCRdb. Among more than 8,500 clones listed, 10% to 11% were seen once. Among the patients, none had received any treatment before thyroid surgery. The sample comprised tumor tissue. This clonotype originated in a female donor with papillary thyroid cancer or a benign thyroid nodule (not recorded which). Some clones in this sample may be carry-over from other donors' samples. The chain carries TRBV9 and TRBJ1-6, with TRBD1 matching 12 bases. DNA of the CDR3: TGTGCCAGCAGCCCGGGACAGGGGGCGCGTACCCTCCACTTT. Amino acids: CASSPGQGARTLHF.